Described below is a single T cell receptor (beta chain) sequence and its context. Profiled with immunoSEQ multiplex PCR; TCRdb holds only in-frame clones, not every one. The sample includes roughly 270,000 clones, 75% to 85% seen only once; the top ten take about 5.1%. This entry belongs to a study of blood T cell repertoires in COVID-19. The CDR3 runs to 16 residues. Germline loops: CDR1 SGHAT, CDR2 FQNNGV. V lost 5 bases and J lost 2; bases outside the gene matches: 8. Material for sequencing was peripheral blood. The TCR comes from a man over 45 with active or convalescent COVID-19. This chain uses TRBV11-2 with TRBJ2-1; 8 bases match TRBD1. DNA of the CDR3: TGTGCCAGCAGCCCCCGGACAGGGACTGCCTACAATGAGCAGTTCTTC. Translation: CASSPRTGTAYNEQFF.